This entry is about one TCR beta chain. Original handling: Reference gene primer amplification yielded estimated nucleated cell counts. Produced via immunoSEQ multiplex PCR; TCRdb's table is partial and in-frame only. That table furnishes V, J and clone size, whereas the DNA furnished D and trimming. In the table there are about 440,000 clones, around 90% of which are singletons. This entry comes from a study of blood T cell repertoires in COVID-19. Participants were aged roughly 18 to 89 years from 20 to 30 US areas. Cohorts were assigned according to the clinical history that participants reported. Germline values: CDR1 SGHTA, CDR2 FQGNSA. The CDR3 has 15 amino acids. J was trimmed by 9 bases and V by 5 bases; bases with no gene match: 6.

The origin of this receptor is a woman aged 18-35 years with acute COVID-19. Sequencing was performed on PBMCs or T cells enriched from blood (not recorded which). This chain links TRBV7-2 with TRBJ1-6; the match to TRBD1 covers 11 bases. The CDR3 sequence: CASSAGQGAGSPLHF. CDR3 DNA: TGTGCCAGCAGCGCAGGACAGGGGGCAGGTTCACCCCTCCACTTT.